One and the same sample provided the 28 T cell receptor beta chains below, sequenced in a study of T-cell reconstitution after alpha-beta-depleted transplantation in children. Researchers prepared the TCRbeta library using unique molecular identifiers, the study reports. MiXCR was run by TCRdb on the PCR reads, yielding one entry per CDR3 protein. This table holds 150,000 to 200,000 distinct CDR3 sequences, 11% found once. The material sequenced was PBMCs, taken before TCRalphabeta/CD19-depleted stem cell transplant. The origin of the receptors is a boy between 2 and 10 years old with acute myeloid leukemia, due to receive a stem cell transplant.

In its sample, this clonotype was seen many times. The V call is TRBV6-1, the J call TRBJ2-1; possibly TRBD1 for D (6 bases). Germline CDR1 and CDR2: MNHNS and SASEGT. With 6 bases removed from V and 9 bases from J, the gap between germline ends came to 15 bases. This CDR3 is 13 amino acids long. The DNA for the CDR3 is TGTGCCAGCAGACAGGGAACCGGCGCTGAGCAGTTCTTC. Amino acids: CASRQGTGAEQFF.

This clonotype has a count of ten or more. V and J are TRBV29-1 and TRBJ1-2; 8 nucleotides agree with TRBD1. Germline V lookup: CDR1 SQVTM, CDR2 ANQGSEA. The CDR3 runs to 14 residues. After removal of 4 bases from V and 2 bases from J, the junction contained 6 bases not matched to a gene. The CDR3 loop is CSVVQGAENYGYTF. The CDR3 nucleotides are TGCAGCGTTGTCCAGGGGGCAGAGAACTATGGCTACACCTTC.

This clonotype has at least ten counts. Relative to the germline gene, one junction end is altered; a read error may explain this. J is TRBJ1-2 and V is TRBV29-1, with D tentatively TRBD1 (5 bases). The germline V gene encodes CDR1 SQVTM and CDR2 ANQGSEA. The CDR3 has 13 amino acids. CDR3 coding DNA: TGCAGCGTGGGGACGGTTGGATACTATGGCTTCACCTTC. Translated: CSVGTVGYYGFTF.

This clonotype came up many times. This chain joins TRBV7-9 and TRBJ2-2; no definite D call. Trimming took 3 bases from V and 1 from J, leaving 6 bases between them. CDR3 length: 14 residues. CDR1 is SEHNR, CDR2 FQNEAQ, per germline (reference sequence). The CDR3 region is CASSFGQNTGELFF. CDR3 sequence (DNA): TGTGCCAGCAGCTTCGGGCAGAACACCGGGGAGCTGTTTTTT.

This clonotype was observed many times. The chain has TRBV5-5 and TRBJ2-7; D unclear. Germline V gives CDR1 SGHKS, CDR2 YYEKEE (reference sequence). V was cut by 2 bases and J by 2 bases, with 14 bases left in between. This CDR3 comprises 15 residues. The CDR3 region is CASSFSLQPAYEQYF. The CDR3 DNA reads TGTGCCAGCAGCTTCAGCTTACAGCCAGCCTACGAGCAGTACTTC.

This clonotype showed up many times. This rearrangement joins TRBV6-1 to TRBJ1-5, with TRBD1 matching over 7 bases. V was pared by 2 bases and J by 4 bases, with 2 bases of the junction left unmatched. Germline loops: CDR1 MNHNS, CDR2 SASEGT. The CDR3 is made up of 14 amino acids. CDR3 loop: CASSENRGNQPQHF. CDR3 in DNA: TGTGCCAGCAGTGAAAACAGGGGTAATCAGCCCCAGCATTTT.

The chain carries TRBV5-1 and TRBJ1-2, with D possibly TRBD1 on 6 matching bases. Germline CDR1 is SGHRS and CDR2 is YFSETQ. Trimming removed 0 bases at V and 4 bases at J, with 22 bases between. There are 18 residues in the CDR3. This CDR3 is CASSLGYNFGGEGYGYTF. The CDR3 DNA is TGCGCCAGCAGCTTGGGCTACAACTTCGGGGGCGAGGGCTATGGCTACACCTTC.

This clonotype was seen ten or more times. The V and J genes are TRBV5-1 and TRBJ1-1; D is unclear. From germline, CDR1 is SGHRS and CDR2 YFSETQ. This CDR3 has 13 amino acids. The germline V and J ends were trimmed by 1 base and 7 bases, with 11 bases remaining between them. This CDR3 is CASSLNLAGEAFF. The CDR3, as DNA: TGCGCCAGCAGCTTGAATTTGGCGGGTGAAGCTTTCTTT. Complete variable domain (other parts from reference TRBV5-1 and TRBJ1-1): KAGVTQTPRYLIKTRGQQVTLSCSPISGHRSVSWYQQTPGQGLQFLFEYFSETQRNKGNFPGRFSGRQFSNSRSEMNVSTLELGDSALYLCASSLNLAGEAFFGQGTRLTVV.

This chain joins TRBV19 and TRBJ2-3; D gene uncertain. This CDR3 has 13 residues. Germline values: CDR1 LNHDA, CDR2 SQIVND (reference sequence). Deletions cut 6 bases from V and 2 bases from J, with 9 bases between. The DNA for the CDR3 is TGTGCCAGTAGATATCCTGCCACAGATACGCAGTATTTT. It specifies CASRYPATDTQYF.

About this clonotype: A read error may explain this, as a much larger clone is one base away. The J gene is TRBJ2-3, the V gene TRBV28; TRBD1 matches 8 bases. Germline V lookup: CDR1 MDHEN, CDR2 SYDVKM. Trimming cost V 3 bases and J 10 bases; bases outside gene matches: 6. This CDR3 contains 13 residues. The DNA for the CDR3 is TGTGCCAGCAGTTTCAGGGGGCCCGGTGCGCAGTATTTT. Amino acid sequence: CASSFRGPGAQYF.

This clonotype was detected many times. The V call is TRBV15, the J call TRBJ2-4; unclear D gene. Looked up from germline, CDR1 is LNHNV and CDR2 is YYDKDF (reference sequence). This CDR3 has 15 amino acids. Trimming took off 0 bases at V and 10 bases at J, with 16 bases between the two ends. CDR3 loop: CATSRDKLTLQIQYF. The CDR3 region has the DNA TGTGCCACCAGCAGAGATAAGTTAACCCTACAGATTCAGTACTTC. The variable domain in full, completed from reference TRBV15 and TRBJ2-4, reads DAMVIQNPRYQVTQFGKPVTLSCSQTLNHNVMYWYQQKSSQAPKLLFHYYDKDFNNEADTPDNFQSRRPNTSFCFLDIRSPGLGDTAMYLCATSRDKLTLQIQYFGAGTRLSVL.

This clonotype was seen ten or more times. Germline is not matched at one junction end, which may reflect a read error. The CDR3 nucleotides are TGTGCCAGCAGCCCAGGAAGGGACAGCACCCCATGTTTT. Protein sequence: CASSPGRDSTPCF. The chain has TRBV7-3 and TRBJ2-3; 7 bases match TRBD1. The CDR3 sequence is 13 residues long. The germline V gene encodes CDR1 SGHTA and CDR2 FQGTGA.

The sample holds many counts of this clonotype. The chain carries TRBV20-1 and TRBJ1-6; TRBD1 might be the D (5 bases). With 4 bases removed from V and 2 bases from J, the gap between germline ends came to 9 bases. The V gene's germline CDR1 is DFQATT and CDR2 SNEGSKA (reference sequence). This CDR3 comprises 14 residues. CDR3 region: CSANTGPYNSPLHF. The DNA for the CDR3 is TGCAGTGCTAATACAGGCCCCTATAATTCACCCCTCCACTTT.

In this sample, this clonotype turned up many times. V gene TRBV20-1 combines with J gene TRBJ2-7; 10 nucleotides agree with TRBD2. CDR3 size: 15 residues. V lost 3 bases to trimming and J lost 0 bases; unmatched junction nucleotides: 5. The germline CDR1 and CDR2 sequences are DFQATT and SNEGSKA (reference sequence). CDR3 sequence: CSASWASGSSYEQYF. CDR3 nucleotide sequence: TGCAGTGCTAGTTGGGCTAGCGGGAGCTCCTACGAGCAGTACTTC.

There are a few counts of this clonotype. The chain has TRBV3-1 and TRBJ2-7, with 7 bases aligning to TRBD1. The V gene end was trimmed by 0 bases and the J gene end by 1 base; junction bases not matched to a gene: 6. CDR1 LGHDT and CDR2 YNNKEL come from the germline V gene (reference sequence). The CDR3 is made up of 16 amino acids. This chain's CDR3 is CASSQESDRTSYEQYF. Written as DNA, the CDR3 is TGTGCCAGCAGCCAAGAATCGGACAGGACATCCTACGAGCAGTACTTC.

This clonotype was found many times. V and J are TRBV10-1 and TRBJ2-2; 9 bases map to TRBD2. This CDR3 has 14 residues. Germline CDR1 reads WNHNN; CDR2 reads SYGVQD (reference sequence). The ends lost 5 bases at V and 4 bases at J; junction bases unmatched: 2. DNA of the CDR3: TGCGCCAGCAGTCTAGCGGGAACCACCGGGGAGCTGTTTTTT. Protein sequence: CASSLAGTTGELFF.

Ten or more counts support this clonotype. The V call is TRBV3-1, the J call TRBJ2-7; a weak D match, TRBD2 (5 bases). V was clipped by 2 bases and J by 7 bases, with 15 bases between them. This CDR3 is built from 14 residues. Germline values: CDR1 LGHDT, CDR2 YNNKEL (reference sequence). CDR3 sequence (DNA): TGTGCCAGCAGCCAAAGAGCGGTGAGCCCTGAGCAGTACTTC. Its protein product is CASSQRAVSPEQYF.

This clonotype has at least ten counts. In DNA, the CDR3 is TGTGCCACCAGCACTTGGGGAGGCAATGAGCAGTTCTTC. It translates to CATSTWGGNEQFF. The V gene is TRBV15, the J gene TRBJ2-1, with a weak D call TRBD2 (6 bases). The germline gives CDR1 LNHNV, CDR2 YYDKDF (reference sequence). CDR3 size: 13 residues. The V and J ends lost 4 bases and 6 bases respectively, with 10 bases between them.

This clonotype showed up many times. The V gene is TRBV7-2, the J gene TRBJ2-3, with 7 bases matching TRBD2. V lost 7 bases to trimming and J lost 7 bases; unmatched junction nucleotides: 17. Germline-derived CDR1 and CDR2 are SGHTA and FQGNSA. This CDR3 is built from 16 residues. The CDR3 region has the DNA TGTGCCAGCATCCGGGGGGACGGTCGAGCAGGGAATACGCAGTATTTT. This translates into CASIRGDGRAGNTQYF.

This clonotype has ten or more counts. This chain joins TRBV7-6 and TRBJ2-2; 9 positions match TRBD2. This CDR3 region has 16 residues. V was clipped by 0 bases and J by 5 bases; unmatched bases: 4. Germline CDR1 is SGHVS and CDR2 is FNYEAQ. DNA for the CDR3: TGTGCCAGCAGCTTAGCGCGGGGGGGTTCGACCGGGGAGCTGTTTTTT. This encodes CASSLARGGSTGELFF. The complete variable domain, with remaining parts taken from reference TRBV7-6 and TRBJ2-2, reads GAGVSQSPRYKVTKRGQDVALRCDPISGHVSLYWYRQALGQGPEFLTYFNYEAQQDKSGLPNDRFSAERPEGSISTLTIQRTEQRDSAMYRCASSLARGGSTGELFFGEGSRLTVL.

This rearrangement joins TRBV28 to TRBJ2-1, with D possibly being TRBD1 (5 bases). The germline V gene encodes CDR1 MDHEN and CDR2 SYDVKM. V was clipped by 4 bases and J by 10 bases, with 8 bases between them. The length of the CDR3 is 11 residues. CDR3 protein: CASSSAGEQFF. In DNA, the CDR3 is TGTGCCAGCAGTTCGGCAGGGGAGCAGTTCTTC.

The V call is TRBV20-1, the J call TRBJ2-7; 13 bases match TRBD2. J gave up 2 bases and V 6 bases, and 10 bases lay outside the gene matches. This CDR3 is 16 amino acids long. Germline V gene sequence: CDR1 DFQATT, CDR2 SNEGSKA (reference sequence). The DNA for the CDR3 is TGCAGTGCCCTACCCGCGACTAGCGGGAGGCCCTACGAGCAGTACTTC. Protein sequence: CSALPATSGRPYEQYF.

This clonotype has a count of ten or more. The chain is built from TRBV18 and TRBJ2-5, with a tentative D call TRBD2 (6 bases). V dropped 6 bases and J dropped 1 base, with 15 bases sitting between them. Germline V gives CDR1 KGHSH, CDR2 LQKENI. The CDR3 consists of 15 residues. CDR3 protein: CASSPYRGSQETQYF. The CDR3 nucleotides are TGTGCCAGCTCCCCATACCGGGGGTCCCAAGAGACCCAGTACTTC. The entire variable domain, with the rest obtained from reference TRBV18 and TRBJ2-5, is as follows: NAGVMQNPRHLVRRRGQEARLRCSPMKGHSHVYWYRQLPEEGLKFMVYLQKENIIDESGMPKERFSAEFPKEGPSILRIQQVVRGDSAAYFCASSPYRGSQETQYFGPGTRLLVL.

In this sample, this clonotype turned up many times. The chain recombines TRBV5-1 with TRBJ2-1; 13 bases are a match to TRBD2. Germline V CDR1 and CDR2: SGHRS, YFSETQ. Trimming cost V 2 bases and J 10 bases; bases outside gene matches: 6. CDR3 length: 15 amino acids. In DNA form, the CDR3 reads TGCGCCAGCAGCTTACTAGCGGGAGGGCCAGGGGAGCAGTTCTTC. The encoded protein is CASSLLAGGPGEQFF.

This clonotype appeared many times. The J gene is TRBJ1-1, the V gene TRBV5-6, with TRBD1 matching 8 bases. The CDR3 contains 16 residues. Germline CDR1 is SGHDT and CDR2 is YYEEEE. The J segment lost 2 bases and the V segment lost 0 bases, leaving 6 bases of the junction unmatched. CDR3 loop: CASSLGRQGFNTEAFF. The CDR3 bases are TGTGCCAGCAGCTTGGGGAGACAGGGGTTCAACACTGAAGCTTTCTTT.

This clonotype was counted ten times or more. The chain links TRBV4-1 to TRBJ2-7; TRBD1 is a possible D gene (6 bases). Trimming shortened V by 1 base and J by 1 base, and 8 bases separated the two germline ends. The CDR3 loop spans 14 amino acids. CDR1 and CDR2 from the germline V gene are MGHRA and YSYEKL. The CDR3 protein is CASSQVGQSYEQYV. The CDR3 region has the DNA TGCGCCAGCAGCCAAGTAGGACAGTCCTACGAGCAGTACGTC.

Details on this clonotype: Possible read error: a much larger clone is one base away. This chain's CDR3 is CASSPRQGGANTQYF. The CDR3 bases are TGTGCCAGCAGTCCACGACAGGGGGGTGCAAATACGCAGTATTTT. V is TRBV12-3 or TRBV12-4 and J is TRBJ2-3; TRBD1 agrees at 9 bases. The CDR3 loop spans 15 amino acids. The trim removed 5 bases at V and 7 bases at J, leaving 10 bases unmatched.

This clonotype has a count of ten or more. CDR3 coding DNA: TGTGCCAGCAGTTTAAAAAGCACTGAAGCTTTCTTT. This gives the protein CASSLKSTEAFF. The rearrangement uses TRBV12-3 or TRBV12-4 and TRBJ1-1; the D is unclear. V was cut by 2 bases and J by 4 bases, with 5 bases left in between. The CDR3 extends over 12 amino acids.